What follows is one T cell receptor (beta chain) and its context. The antigen remains undetermined. Approximately 200 ng DNA, approximately 30,000 T cell genomes, went into each sorted-subset replicate PCR. Clones were read by immunoSEQ multiplex PCR, and TCRdb kept only the in-frame ones, dropping some. The sample has about 800,000 clones, 95% to 97% seen once. The sample comes from a study of shared clonotypes between healthy human individuals. Study details: Samples came from a couple of female and three male donors aged 18 to 49. Whole-study results and caveats: Since donors were few, the genetic and exposure-history diversity represented was limited. Clonotypes shared by all four donors outscored non-shared clonotypes in generation probability.

Naive CD8 cells were CD45RO-negative, positively selected for CCR7, excluding terminally differentiated effector memory CD45RA+ cells. Trimming shortened V by 1 base and J by 6 bases, and 3 bases separated the two germline ends. In germline, CDR1 is LGHNA, CDR2 YSLEER. The CDR3 consists of 12 residues. The rearrangement links TRBV4-3 to TRBJ2-2; D remains ambiguous. Input material: naive CD8+ T cells sorted from blood. This receptor was obtained from a man younger than 45 in good health. Here the CDR3 reads CASSQGSGELFF. CDR3 bases: TGCGCCAGCAGCCAAGGGTCCGGGGAGCTGTTTTTT.